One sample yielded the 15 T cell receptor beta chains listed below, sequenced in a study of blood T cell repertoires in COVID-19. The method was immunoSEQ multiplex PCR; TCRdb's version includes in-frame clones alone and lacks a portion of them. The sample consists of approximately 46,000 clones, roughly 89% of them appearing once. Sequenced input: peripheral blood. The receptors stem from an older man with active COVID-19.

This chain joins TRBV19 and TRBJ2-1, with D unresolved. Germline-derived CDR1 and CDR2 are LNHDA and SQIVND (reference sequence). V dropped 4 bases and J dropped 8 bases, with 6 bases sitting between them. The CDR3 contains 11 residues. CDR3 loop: CASSTLDEQFF. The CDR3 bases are TGTGCCAGTAGTACCCTAGATGAGCAGTTCTTC.

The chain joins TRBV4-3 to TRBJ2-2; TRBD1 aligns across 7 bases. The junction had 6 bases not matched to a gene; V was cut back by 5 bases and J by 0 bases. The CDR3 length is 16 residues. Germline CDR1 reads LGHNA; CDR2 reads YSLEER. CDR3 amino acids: CASSRRQGPNTGELFF. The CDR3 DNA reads TGCGCCAGCAGCAGAAGACAGGGCCCGAACACCGGGGAGCTGTTTTTT.

This CDR3 is CASSQNSGTSQTQYF. CDR3 DNA sequence: TGCGCCAGCAGCCAAAATTCCGGGACATCGCAGACCCAGTACTTC. The J gene is TRBJ2-5, the V gene TRBV4-3; the D gene is possibly TRBD1 (6 bases). The V end was cut by 2 bases, the J end by 6 bases, with 16 bases between. CDR3 length: 15 amino acids. CDR1 is LGHNA, CDR2 YSLEER, per germline.

DNA of the CDR3: TGTGCCAGTAGTATTAACAGGGACTACGAGCAGTACTTC. It translates to CASSINRDYEQYF. This chain links TRBV19 with TRBJ2-7, with D possibly matching TRBD1 (6 bases). CDR3 length equals 13 residues. Trimming left V 3 bases short and J 3 bases short, with 9 bases between. Germline assignment: CDR1 LNHDA and CDR2 SQIVND (reference sequence).

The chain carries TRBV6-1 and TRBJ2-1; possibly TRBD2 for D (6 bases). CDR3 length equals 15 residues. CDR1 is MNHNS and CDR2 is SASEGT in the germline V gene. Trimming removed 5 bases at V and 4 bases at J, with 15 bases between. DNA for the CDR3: TGTGCCAGCAGTTTAGGTGTTAGCGGATACAATGAGCAGTTCTTC. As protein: CASSLGVSGYNEQFF.

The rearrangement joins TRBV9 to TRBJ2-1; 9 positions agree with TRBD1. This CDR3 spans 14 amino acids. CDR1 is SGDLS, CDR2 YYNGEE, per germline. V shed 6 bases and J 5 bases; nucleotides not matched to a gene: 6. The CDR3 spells CASKPGTGNNEQFF. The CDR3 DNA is TGTGCCAGCAAACCCGGGACAGGGAACAATGAGCAGTTCTTC.

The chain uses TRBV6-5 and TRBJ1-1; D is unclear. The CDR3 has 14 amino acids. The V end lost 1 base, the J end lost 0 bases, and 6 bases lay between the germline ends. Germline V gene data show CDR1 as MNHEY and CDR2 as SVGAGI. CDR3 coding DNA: TGTGCCAGCAGTTACTATCCGTTGAACACTGAAGCTTTCTTT. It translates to CASSYYPLNTEAFF.

DNA for the CDR3: TGTGCCAGCAGTGAGTGGACAGGGACCTCCTACGAGCAGTACTTC. It is translated as CASSEWTGTSYEQYF. The chain carries TRBV6-1 and TRBJ2-7; 8 bases agree with TRBD1. Germline-derived CDR1 and CDR2 are MNHNS and SASEGT. CDR3 size: 15 residues. V was pared by 3 bases and J by 0 bases, with 4 bases of the junction left unmatched.

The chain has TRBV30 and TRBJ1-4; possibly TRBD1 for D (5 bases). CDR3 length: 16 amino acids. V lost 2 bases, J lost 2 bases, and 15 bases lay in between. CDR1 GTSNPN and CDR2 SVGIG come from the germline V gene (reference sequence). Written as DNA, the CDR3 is TGTGCCTGGAGTTCAAGGCAGGGCAAGACTAATGAAAAACTGTTTTTT. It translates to CAWSSRQGKTNEKLFF.

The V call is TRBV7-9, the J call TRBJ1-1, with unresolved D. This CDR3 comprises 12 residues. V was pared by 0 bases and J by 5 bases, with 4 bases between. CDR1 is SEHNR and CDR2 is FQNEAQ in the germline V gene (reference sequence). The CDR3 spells CASSLAYTEAFF. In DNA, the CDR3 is TGTGCCAGCAGCTTAGCTTATACTGAAGCTTTCTTT.

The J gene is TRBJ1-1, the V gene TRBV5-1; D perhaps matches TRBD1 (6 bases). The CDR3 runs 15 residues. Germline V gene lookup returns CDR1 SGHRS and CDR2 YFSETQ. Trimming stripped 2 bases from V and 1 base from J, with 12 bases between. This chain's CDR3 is CASSFWDTKNTEAFF. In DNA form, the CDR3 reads TGCGCCAGCAGCTTCTGGGACACCAAGAACACTGAAGCTTTCTTT.

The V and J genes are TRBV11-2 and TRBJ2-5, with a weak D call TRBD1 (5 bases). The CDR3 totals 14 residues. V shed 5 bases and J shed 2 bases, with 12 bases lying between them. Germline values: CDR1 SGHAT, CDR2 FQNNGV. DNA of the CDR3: TGTGCCAGCAGCCCTGGACACCTTCAAGAGACCCAGTACTTC. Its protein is CASSPGHLQETQYF.

CDR3 amino acids: CATSREKLPMNTEAFF. In DNA, the CDR3 is TGTGCCACCAGCAGGGAAAAACTACCCATGAACACTGAAGCTTTCTTT. The rearrangement joins TRBV15 to TRBJ1-1, with D unresolved. CDR1 is LNHNV, CDR2 YYDKDF, per germline (reference sequence). V gave up 3 bases and J gave up 0 bases, with 14 bases separating them. CDR3 length: 16 amino acids.

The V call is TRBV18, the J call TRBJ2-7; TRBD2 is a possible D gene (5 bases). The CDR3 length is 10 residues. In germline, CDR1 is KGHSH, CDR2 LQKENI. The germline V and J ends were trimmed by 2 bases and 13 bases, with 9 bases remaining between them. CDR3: CASSPRTPYF. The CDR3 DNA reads TGTGCCAGCTCACCAAGGACTCCTTACTTC.

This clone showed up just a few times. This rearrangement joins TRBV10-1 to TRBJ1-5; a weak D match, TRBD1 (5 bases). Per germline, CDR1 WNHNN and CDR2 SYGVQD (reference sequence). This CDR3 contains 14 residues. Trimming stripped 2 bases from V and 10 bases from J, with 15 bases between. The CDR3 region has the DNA TGCGCCAGCAGTGAGAGCCAGGGCATCTCCCCCCAGCATTTT. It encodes CASSESQGISPQHF.